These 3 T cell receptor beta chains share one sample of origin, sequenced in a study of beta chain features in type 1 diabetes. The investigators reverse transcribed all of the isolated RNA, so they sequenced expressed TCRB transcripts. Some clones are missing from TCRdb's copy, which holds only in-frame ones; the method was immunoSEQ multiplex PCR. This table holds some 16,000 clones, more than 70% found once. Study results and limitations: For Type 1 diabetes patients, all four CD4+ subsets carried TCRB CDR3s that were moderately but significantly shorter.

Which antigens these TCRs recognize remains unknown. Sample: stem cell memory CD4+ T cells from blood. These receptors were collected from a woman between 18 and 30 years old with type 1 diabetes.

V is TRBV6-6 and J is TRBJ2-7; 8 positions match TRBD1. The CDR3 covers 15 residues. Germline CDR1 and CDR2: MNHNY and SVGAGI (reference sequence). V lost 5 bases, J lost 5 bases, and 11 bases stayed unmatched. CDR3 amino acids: CASSPHGQGSNEQYF. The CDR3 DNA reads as TGTGCCAGCAGTCCACATGGACAGGGCTCTAACGAGCAGTACTTC.

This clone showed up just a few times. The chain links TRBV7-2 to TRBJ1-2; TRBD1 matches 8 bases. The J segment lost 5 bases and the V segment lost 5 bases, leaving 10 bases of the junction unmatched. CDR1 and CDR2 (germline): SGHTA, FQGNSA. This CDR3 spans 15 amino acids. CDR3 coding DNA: TGTGCCAGCAGCACCCCGCGTCAGGGGGCGTATGGCTACACCTTC. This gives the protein CASSTPRQGAYGYTF.

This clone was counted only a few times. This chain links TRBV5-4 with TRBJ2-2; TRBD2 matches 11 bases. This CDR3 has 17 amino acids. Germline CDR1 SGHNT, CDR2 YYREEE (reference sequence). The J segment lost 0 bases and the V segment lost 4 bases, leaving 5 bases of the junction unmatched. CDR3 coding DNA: TGTGCCAGCAGCAAAATAGCGGGAGGGCCGAACACCGGGGAGCTGTTTTTT. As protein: CASSKIAGGPNTGELFF.